The 21 T cell receptor beta chains in this list originate from one sample, sequenced in a study of blood T cell repertoires in COVID-19. Generated by immunoSEQ multiplex PCR, the TCRdb table keeps only in-frame clones and is missing some. The sample carries some 250,000 clones, 80% to 90% recorded once. Sample: peripheral blood. The receptors stem from a young man with active or convalescent COVID-19.

V usage is TRBV5-1 and J usage is TRBJ2-2; D is perhaps TRBD1 (6 bases). V gave up 0 bases and J gave up 4 bases, with 10 bases separating them. The CDR3 has 15 amino acids. Germline loops: CDR1 SGHRS, CDR2 YFSETQ. The CDR3 DNA is TGCGCCAGCAGCTTGGACAGGGTACTCACCGGGGAGCTGTTTTTT. Residues: CASSLDRVLTGELFF.

J is TRBJ2-3 and V is TRBV27; 9 bases line up with TRBD1. CDR3 length: 15 residues. Germline V gives CDR1 MNHEY, CDR2 SMNVEV (reference sequence). J lost 4 bases, V lost 8 bases, and 10 bases had no gene match. This CDR3 is CASGRRTGDPDTQYF. The CDR3 DNA reads as TGTGCCAGCGGCCGACGGACAGGGGACCCAGATACGCAGTATTTT.

Here the CDR3 DNA reads TGCAGCGTTGAAGCCGCGGACAGGACGAACACCGGGGAGCTGTTTTTT. Translating gives CSVEAADRTNTGELFF. V gene TRBV29-1 combines with J gene TRBJ2-2; 7 bases line up with TRBD1. Per the germline V gene, CDR1 is SQVTM and CDR2 is ANQGSEA. V dropped 1 base and J dropped 0; count of bases not matched to a gene: 5. The CDR3 has 16 residues.

The chain combines TRBV25-1 with TRBJ1-2; D not certain. Germline CDR1 and CDR2: MGHDK and SYGVNS. Trimming stripped 5 bases from V and 4 bases from J, with 11 bases between. The CDR3 runs to 13 residues. In DNA form, the CDR3 reads TGTGCCAGCAGTCCTAGGTCTAGCTATGGCTACACCTTC. Amino acid sequence: CASSPRSSYGYTF.

On this clone: Mismatch with germline at one junction end may stem from a read error. The V call is TRBV10-3, the J call TRBJ1-1; D is perhaps TRBD1 (6 bases). CDR3 length: 15 residues. CDR1 and CDR2 from the germline V gene are ENHRY and SYGVKD. The CDR3 DNA sequence: TGTGCCATCAGCGAGTCGGAGGGGGGGCTCACTGAAGCTTTCTTT. Its protein product is CAISESEGGLTEAFF.

The V gene is TRBV30, the J gene TRBJ2-1, with D tentatively TRBD2 (5 bases). The CDR3 is made up of 15 amino acids. The V gene lost 3 bases and the J gene lost 0 bases, with 12 bases spanning the gap. CDR1 and CDR2 from the germline V gene are GTSNPN and SVGIG (reference sequence). CDR3 sequence reads: CAWRSSGSSYNEQFF. The CDR3 DNA reads as TGTGCCTGGAGGTCCTCGGGGAGCTCCTACAATGAGCAGTTCTTC.

The rearrangement uses TRBV6-5 and TRBJ2-2; D perhaps matches TRBD2 (7 bases). Looked up from germline, CDR1 is MNHEY and CDR2 is SVGAGI. This CDR3 has 16 residues. V dropped 0 bases and J dropped 5 bases, with 13 bases sitting between them. The chain's CDR3 is CASSYSGGPGTGELFF. In DNA form, the CDR3 reads TGTGCCAGCAGTTACTCCGGGGGGCCGGGGACCGGGGAGCTGTTTTTT.

J is TRBJ1-3 and V is TRBV20-1, with D uncertain. Germline-derived CDR1 and CDR2 are DFQATT and SNEGSKA (reference sequence). Deletions cut 3 bases from V and 4 bases from J, with 7 bases between. This CDR3 comprises 12 residues. The CDR3 region is CSASSAGNTIYF. CDR3 DNA: TGCAGTGCTAGTTCCGCGGGAAACACCATATATTTT.

The chain has TRBV2 and TRBJ2-5; no definite D call. Germline lookup yields CDR1 SNHLY and CDR2 FYNNEI. CDR3 length: 15 amino acids. The V end lost 4 bases, the J end lost 5 bases, and 17 bases lay between the germline ends. The CDR3 reads CASSVLDGEVETQYF. As DNA, the CDR3 is TGTGCCAGCAGTGTATTAGATGGCGAGGTGGAGACCCAGTACTTC.

The CDR3 bases are TGTGCCAGCAGCTTCCTCGGACAGGGGAACACCGGGGAGCTGTTTTTT. Amino acid sequence: CASSFLGQGNTGELFF. The V call is TRBV5-4, the J call TRBJ2-2, with 8 bases that match TRBD1. This CDR3 spans 16 amino acids. With V trimmed by 2 bases and J by 1 base, 4 bases remained unmatched. Germline V gene lookup returns CDR1 SGHNT and CDR2 YYREEE (reference sequence). Combining the CDR3 with reference TRBV5-4 and TRBJ2-2 gives the whole variable domain ETGVTQSPTHLIKTRGQQVTLRCSSQSGHNTVSWYQQALGQGPQFIFQYYREEENGRGNFPPRFSGLQFPNYSSELNVNALELDDSALYLCASSFLGQGNTGELFFGEGSRLTVL.

CDR3 in amino acids: CASSQGGDPYNEQFF. In DNA form, the CDR3 reads TGTGCCAGCAGCCAGGGAGGTGACCCCTACAATGAGCAGTTCTTC. The gene calls are TRBV4-2 and TRBJ2-1; perhaps TRBD2 as D (6 bases). V dropped 3 bases and J dropped 2 bases, with 11 bases sitting between them. The germline CDR1 and CDR2 sequences are LGHNA and YNFKEQ. The CDR3 has 15 residues.

The genes are TRBV29-1 and TRBJ2-7, with D perhaps TRBD2 (5 bases). The CDR3 covers 14 residues. The V gene lost 4 bases and the J gene lost 2 bases, with 15 bases spanning the gap. Germline CDR1 and CDR2: SQVTM and ANQGSEA. The DNA of the CDR3 is TGCAGCGTTGTAGCGTCTCCACGCCCCTACGAGCAGTACTTC. Amino acids: CSVVASPRPYEQYF.

This clone has a single count. This rearrangement joins TRBV6-5 to TRBJ1-2; D unclear. This CDR3 contains 16 residues. Per the germline V gene, CDR1 is MNHEY and CDR2 is SVGAGI. Trimming pared 0 bases from V and 4 bases from J, leaving 15 bases between. CDR3 amino acids: CASSYSNFRSFYGYTF. The CDR3 DNA reads as TGTGCCAGCAGTTACTCGAATTTCCGGTCCTTCTATGGCTACACCTTC.

The chain carries TRBV19 and TRBJ1-2; 7 bases fit TRBD1. The CDR3 extends over 14 amino acids. Germline assignment: CDR1 LNHDA and CDR2 SQIVND (reference sequence). After removal of 6 bases from V and 8 bases from J, the junction contained 12 bases not matched to a gene. CDR3 sequence: CASRPTTGTEGYTF. CDR3 nucleotide sequence: TGTGCCAGTAGACCAACGACAGGGACTGAGGGCTACACCTTC.

This chain joins TRBV2 and TRBJ2-7, with 10 bases lining up with TRBD2. The J segment lost 2 bases and the V segment lost 6 bases, leaving 10 bases of the junction unmatched. Per germline, CDR1 SNHLY and CDR2 FYNNEI. This CDR3 is built from 16 residues. DNA for the CDR3: TGTGCCAGCAGAAACGCCGGGACTAGCGTGGCCTACGAGCAGTACTTC. It is translated as CASRNAGTSVAYEQYF.

The chain is built from TRBV30 and TRBJ1-2; the D gene is possibly TRBD1 (6 bases). The CDR3 length is 15 residues. The V and J ends lost 4 bases and 4 bases respectively, with 19 bases between them. Germline-derived CDR1 and CDR2 are GTSNPN and SVGIG (reference sequence). CDR3 sequence: CAWKRGQGPIYGYTF. As DNA, the CDR3 is TGTGCCTGGAAACGAGGGCAGGGGCCTATCTATGGCTACACCTTC.

This clone appeared once. The rearrangement joins TRBV19 to TRBJ2-7; 8 nucleotides align to TRBD2. V was clipped by 4 bases and J by 4 bases; unmatched bases: 6. This CDR3 is 14 amino acids long. From germline, CDR1 is LNHDA and CDR2 SQIVND (reference sequence). For the CDR3, the DNA is TGTGCCAGTAGTAGGGGACTAGGCGTGTACGAGCAGTACTTC. This gives the protein CASSRGLGVYEQYF.

The chain has TRBV7-9 and TRBJ1-1; D is ambiguous. V was cut by 5 bases and J by 2 bases, with 15 bases left in between. The germline CDR1 and CDR2 sequences are SEHNR and FQNEAQ (reference sequence). The CDR3 loop spans 15 amino acids. The DNA of the CDR3 is TGTGCCAGCAGCGCAGGCCAGAGATTTAACACTGAAGCTTTCTTT. It specifies CASSAGQRFNTEAFF. Using reference TRBV7-9 and TRBJ1-1 for the parts outside the CDR3, the full variable domain is DTGVSQNPRHKITKRGQNVTFRCDPISEHNRLYWYRQTLGQGPEFLTYFQNEAQLEKSRLLSDRFSAERPKGSFSTLEIQRTEQGDSAMYLCASSAGQRFNTEAFFGQGTRLTVV.

In this sample, this clone turned up a few times. The chain links TRBV25-1 to TRBJ1-1; D gene unclear. With 4 bases removed from V and 5 bases from J, the gap between germline ends came to 11 bases. The V gene's germline CDR1 is MGHDK and CDR2 SYGVNS. The CDR3 sequence is 13 residues long. The CDR3 region is CASSAPPGTEAFF. The CDR3 nucleotides are TGTGCCAGCAGTGCCCCCCCCGGGACTGAAGCTTTCTTT.

The chain couples TRBV2 to TRBJ1-5; the D is unclear. The V gene's germline CDR1 is SNHLY and CDR2 FYNNEI. CDR3 size: 15 residues. The germline V and J ends were trimmed by 1 base and 3 bases, with 10 bases remaining between them. Here the CDR3 reads CASSEVGAANQPQHF. In nucleotides, the CDR3 is TGTGCCAGCAGTGAAGTGGGAGCGGCCAATCAGCCCCAGCATTTT. Complete variable domain (other parts from reference TRBV2 and TRBJ1-5): EPEVTQTPSHQVTQMGQEVILRCVPISNHLYFYWYRQILGQKVEFLVSFYNNEISEKSEIFDDQFSVERPDGSNFTLKIRSTKLEDSAMYFCASSEVGAANQPQHFGDGTRLSIL.

The V gene is TRBV2, the J gene TRBJ1-5, with D possibly TRBD1 on 6 matching bases. The CDR3 has 15 residues. The germline gives CDR1 SNHLY, CDR2 FYNNEI. V was pared by 4 bases and J by 3 bases, with 13 bases between. The CDR3 DNA reads as TGTGCCAGCAGTGTTTATGGACAGTACAATCAGCCCCAGCATTTT. It encodes CASSVYGQYNQPQHF.